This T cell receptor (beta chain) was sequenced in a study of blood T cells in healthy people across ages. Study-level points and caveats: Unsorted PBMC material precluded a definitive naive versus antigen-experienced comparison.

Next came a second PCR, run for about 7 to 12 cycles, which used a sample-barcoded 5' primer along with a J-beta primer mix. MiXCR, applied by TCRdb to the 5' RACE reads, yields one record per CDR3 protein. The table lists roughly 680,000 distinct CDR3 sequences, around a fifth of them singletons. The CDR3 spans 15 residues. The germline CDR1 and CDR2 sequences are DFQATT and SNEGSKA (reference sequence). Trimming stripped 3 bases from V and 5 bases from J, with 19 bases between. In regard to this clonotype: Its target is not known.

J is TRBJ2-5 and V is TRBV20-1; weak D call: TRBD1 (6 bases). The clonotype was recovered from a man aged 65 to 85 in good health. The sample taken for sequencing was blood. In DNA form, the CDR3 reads TGCAGTGCTAGTGGAAAAAAGGACAGCCAGGAGACCCAGTACTTC. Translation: CSASGKKDSQETQYF.